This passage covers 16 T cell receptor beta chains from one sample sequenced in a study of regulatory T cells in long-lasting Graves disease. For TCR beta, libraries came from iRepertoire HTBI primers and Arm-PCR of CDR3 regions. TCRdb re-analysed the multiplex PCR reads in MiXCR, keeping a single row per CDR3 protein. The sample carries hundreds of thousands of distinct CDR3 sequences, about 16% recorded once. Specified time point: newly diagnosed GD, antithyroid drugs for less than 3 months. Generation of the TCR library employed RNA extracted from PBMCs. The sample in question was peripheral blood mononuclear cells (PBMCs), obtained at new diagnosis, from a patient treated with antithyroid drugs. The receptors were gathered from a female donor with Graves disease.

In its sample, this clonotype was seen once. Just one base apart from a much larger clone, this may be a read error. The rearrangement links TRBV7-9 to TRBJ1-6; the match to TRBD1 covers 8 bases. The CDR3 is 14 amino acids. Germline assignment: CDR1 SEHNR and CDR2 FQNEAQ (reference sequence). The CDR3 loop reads CASSPGTGKSHLHF. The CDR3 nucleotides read TGTGCCAGCAGCCCCGGGACAGGAAAGTCACACCTCCACTTT.

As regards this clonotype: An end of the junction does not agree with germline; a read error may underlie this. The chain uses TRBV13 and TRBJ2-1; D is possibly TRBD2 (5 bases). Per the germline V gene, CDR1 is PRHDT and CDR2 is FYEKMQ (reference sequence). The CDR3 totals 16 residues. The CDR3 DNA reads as TGTGCCAGCAGCTTAAAGCTAGTGGGTGACTACAATGAGCAATTCTTC. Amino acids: CASSLKLVGDYNEQFF.

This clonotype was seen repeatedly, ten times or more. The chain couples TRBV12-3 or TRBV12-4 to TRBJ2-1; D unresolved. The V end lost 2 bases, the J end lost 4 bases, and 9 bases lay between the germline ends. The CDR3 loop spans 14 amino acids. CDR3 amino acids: CASSLKSTYNEQFF. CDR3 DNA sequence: TGTGCCAGCAGTTTAAAGTCCACGTACAATGAGCAGTTCTTC.

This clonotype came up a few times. The CDR3 DNA is TGTGCCAGCAGTTATGGACAGGGGAAGTTCTTC. This translates into CASSYGQGKFF. V gene TRBV12-3 or TRBV12-4 combines with J gene TRBJ2-1, with 9 bases matching TRBD1. The V and J ends lost 4 bases and 14 bases, in that order; junction bases with no gene match: 3. CDR3 size: 11 residues.

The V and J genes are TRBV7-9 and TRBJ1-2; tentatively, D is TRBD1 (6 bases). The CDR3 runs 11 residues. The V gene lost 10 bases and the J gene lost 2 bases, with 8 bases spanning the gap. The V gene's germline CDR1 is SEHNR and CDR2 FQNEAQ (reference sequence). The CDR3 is CAIDRNYGYTF. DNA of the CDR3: TGTGCCATCGACAGGAACTATGGCTACACCTTC.

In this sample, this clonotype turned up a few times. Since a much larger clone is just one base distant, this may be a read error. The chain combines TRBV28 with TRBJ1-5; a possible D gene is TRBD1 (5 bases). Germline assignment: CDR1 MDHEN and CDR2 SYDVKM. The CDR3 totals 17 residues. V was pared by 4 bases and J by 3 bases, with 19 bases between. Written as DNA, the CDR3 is TGTGCCAGCAGTTCGTGTCGGGGGACGGGGGACAATCAGCCCCAGCATTTT. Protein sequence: CASSSCRGTGDNQPQHF.

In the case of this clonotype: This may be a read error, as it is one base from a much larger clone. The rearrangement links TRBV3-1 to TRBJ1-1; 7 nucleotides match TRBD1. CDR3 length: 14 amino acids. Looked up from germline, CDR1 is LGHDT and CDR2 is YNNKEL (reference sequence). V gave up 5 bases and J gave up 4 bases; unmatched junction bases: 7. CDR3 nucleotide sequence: TGTGCCAGCAGCAAAACCAGGGGGAGCACTGAAGCTTTCTTT. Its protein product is CASSKTRGSTEAFF.

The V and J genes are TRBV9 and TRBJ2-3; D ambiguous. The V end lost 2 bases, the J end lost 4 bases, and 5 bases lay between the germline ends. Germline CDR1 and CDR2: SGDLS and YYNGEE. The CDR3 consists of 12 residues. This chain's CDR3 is CASSVTSDTQYF. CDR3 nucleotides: TGTGCCAGCAGCGTGACCTCAGATACGCAGTATTTT.

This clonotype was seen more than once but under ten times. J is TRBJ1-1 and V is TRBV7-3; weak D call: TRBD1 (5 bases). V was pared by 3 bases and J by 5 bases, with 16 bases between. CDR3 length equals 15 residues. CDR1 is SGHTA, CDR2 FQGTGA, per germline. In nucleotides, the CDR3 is TGTGCCAGCAGCTTGGGGCCGGGGTTGAGGACTGAAGCTTTCTTT. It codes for CASSLGPGLRTEAFF.

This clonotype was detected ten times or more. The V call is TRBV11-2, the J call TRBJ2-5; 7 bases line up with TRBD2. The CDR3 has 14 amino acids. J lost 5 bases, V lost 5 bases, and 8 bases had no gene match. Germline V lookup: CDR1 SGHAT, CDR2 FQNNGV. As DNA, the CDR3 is TGTGCCAGCAGCCCTAGCCGGGGGGACGAGACCCAGTACTTC. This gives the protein CASSPSRGDETQYF.

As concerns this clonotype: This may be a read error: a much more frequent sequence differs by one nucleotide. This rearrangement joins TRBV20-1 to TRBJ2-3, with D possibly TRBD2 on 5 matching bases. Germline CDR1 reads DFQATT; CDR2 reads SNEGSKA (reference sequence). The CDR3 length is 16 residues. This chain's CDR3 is CSASAPGIAPLGTRYF. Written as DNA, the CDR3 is TGCAGTGCTAGCGCCCCGGGGATCGCGCCCCTGGGTACGCGGTATTTT.

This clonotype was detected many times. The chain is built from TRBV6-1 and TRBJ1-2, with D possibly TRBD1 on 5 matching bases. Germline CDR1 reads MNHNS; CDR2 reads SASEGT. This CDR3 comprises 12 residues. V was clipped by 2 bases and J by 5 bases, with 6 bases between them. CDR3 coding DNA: TGTGCCAGCAGTGAACGACAGTATGGCTACACCTTC. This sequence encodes CASSERQYGYTF.

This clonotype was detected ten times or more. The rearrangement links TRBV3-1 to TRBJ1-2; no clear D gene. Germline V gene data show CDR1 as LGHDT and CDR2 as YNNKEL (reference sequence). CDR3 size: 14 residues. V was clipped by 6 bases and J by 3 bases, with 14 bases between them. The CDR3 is CASRSNQRDYGYTF. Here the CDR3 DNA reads TGTGCCAGCAGATCTAACCAGCGCGACTATGGCTACACCTTC. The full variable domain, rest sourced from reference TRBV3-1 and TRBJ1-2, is DTAVSQTPKYLVTQMGNDKSIKCEQNLGHDTMYWYKQDSKKFLKIMFSYNNKELIINETVPNRFSPKSPDKAHLNLHINSLELGDSAVYFCASRSNQRDYGYTFGSGTRLTVV.

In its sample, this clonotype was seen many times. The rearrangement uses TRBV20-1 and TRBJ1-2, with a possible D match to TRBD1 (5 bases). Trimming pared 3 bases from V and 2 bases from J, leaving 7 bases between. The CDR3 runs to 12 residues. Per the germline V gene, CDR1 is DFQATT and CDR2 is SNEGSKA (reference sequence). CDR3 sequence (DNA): TGCAGTGCTAGGGACAACAACTATGGCTACACCTTC. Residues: CSARDNNYGYTF.

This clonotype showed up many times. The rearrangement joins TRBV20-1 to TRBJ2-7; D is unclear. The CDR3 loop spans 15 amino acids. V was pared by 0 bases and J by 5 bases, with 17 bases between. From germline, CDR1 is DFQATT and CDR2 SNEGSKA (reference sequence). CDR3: CSARESPAFVDEQYF. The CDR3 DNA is TGCAGTGCTAGAGAGTCCCCGGCCTTCGTTGACGAGCAGTACTTC.

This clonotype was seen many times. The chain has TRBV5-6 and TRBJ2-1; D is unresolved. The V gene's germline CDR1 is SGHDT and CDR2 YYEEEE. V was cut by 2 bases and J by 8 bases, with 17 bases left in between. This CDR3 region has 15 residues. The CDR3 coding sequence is TGTGCCAGCAGCTTTGCTGGCCATCTGAGCGATGAGCAGTTCTTC. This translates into CASSFAGHLSDEQFF.